These 8 T cell receptor beta chains share one sample of origin, sequenced in a study of blood T cell repertoires in COVID-19. TCRdb's table, derived via immunoSEQ multiplex PCR, lists solely in-frame clones and lacks some. The profile shows roughly 150,000 clones, about 72% of them singletons. Sequencing input: peripheral blood. These receptors were taken from a man between 60 and 75 years old who had recovered from COVID-19.

The V and J genes are TRBV21-1 and TRBJ2-1; the D call TRBD2 from the table was never checked on the DNA. TRBV21-1 is shown as a pseudogene. The CDR3 length is 14 residues. The CDR3 loop is CASSKLAGGYEQFF. The CDR3 DNA reads as TGTGCCAGCAGCAAACTAGCGGGAGGTTATGAGCAGTTCTTC.

The J gene is TRBJ2-1, the V gene TRBV30; 10 bases fit TRBD2. V trimming: 3 bases; J trimming: 4 bases; junction bases outside the gene matches: 6. From germline, CDR1 is GTSNPN and CDR2 SVGIG (reference sequence). This CDR3 is built from 15 residues. The CDR3 DNA reads as TGTGCCTGGAGGCTCAGCGGGGGGGTGTACAATGAGCAGTTCTTC. Translated, it gives CAWRLSGGVYNEQFF. The whole variable domain, filled in from reference TRBV30 and TRBJ2-1, reads SQTIHQWPATLVQPVGSPLSLECTVEGTSNPNLYWYRQAAGRGLQLLFYSVGIGQISSEVPQNLSASRPQDRQFILSSKKLLLSDSGFYLCAWRLSGGVYNEQFFGPGTRLTVL.

This clone was seen a single time. The chain recombines TRBV6-5 with TRBJ1-2, with 9 bases lining up with TRBD1. CDR1 MNHEY and CDR2 SVGAGI come from the germline V gene. The CDR3 has 15 amino acids. V lost 5 bases, J lost 6 bases, and 10 bases stayed unmatched. The CDR3, as DNA: TGTGCCAGCAGTCGGACAGGGGAAGGTGGGCATGGCTACACCTTC. Translating gives CASSRTGEGGHGYTF.

This clone showed up just once. This chain connects TRBV4-3 to TRBJ2-1; 14 positions agree with TRBD2. The CDR3 covers 17 residues. V gave up 0 bases and J gave up 4 bases; unmatched junction bases: 2. Germline CDR1 reads LGHNA; CDR2 reads YSLEER. CDR3 sequence (DNA): TGCGCCAGCAGCCAAGATAGGACTAGCGGGGGGTACAATGAGCAGTTCTTC. Its protein product is CASSQDRTSGGYNEQFF.

The chain recombines TRBV4-2 with TRBJ1-2; 7 bases agree with TRBD1. V gave up 3 bases and J gave up 5 bases; unmatched junction bases: 6. The germline gives CDR1 LGHNA, CDR2 YNFKEQ. The CDR3 consists of 14 residues. In nucleotides, the CDR3 is TGTGCCAGCAGCCACGACGGGGACAGTTATGGCTACACCTTC. It codes for CASSHDGDSYGYTF.

This clone has just one count. The chain has TRBV19 and TRBJ1-2; D is uncertain. Germline V gives CDR1 LNHDA, CDR2 SQIVND (reference sequence). The CDR3 contains 15 residues. Trimming took off 3 bases at V and 4 bases at J, with 15 bases between the two ends. CDR3 nucleotides: TGTGCCAGTAGTATTGGTATGAAGGGAGTCTATGGCTACACCTTC. Encoded protein: CASSIGMKGVYGYTF.

The chain employs TRBV14 and TRBJ2-3; 12 nucleotides match TRBD2. The trim removed 4 bases at V and 4 bases at J, leaving 6 bases unmatched. The CDR3 loop spans 16 amino acids. Looked up from germline, CDR1 is SGHDN and CDR2 is FVKESK. The CDR3 here is CASSPGLAGSSDTQYF. In DNA form, the CDR3 reads TGTGCCAGCAGCCCCGGACTAGCGGGGTCCTCAGATACGCAGTATTTT. Looking up the rest from reference TRBV14 and TRBJ2-3 gives the full variable domain: EAGVTQFPSHSVIEKGQTVTLRCDPISGHDNLYWYRRVMGKEIKFLLHFVKESKQDESGMPNNRFLAERTGGTYSTLKVQPAELEDSGVYFCASSPGLAGSSDTQYFGPGTRLTVL.

This clone has just a few counts. The CDR3 sequence: CASSLGLSNQPQHF. The CDR3 nucleotides are TGTGCCAGCAGCTTGGGGCTCAGTAATCAGCCCCAGCATTTT. The rearrangement uses TRBV5-8 and TRBJ1-5; D call uncertain. V dropped 0 bases and J dropped 4 bases, with 8 bases sitting between them. From germline, CDR1 is SGHTS and CDR2 YDEGEE. This CDR3 comprises 14 residues. Based on the CDR3 plus reference TRBV5-8 and TRBJ1-5, the full variable domain is EAGVTQSPTHLIKTRGQQATLRCSPISGHTSVYWYQQALGLGLQFLLWYDEGEERNRGNFPPRFSGRQFPNYSSELNVNALELEDSALYLCASSLGLSNQPQHFGDGTRLSIL.